This T cell receptor (beta chain) was documented in a study of technical replicates of blood from several donors. Looked up from germline, CDR1 is LGHNA and CDR2 is YSLEER. The CDR3 is made up of 15 amino acids. V was clipped by 0 bases and J by 2 bases; unmatched bases: 2. The table came from immunoSEQ multiplex PCR; TCRdb's copy has only in-frame clones and leaves some out. The data show about 56,000 clones, about 94% seen once. The clonotype comes from a human donor in good health. Some clones in this sample may be carry-over from other donors' samples. The source material was PBMCs. V usage is TRBV4-3 and J usage is TRBJ2-7, with TRBD1 matching 9 bases. In DNA form, the CDR3 reads TGCGCCAGCAGCCAAGAAGGGACAGGGACCTACGAGCAGTACTTC. Its translation is CASSQEGTGTYEQYF.